These 11 T cell receptor beta chains share one sample of origin, sequenced in a study of early T cells in non-severe SARS-CoV-2 infection. TCRdb re-derived calls from the 5' RACE reads in MiXCR, one entry per CDR3 protein. The sample carries tens of thousands of distinct CDR3 sequences, over 15% recorded once. Sequences were derived from whole blood, sampled at baseline. The source is an adult who was a healthcare worker with PCR-confirmed SARS-CoV-2 infection or an uninfected control (not recorded which).

In its sample, this clonotype was seen many times. V gene TRBV18 combines with J gene TRBJ2-3; D unclear. The CDR3 spans 13 residues. V lost 0 bases and J lost 4, with 5 bases in between. The V gene's germline CDR1 is KGHSH and CDR2 LQKENI. The CDR3 DNA sequence: TGTGCCAGCTCACCACCGAGCTCAGATACGCAGTATTTT. Translation: CASSPPSSDTQYF.

This chain uses TRBV10-3 with TRBJ2-7, with D tentatively TRBD1 or TRBD2 (6 bases each). The CDR3 covers 14 residues. Trimming removed 2 bases at V and 2 bases at J, with 10 bases between. Germline V gives CDR1 ENHRY, CDR2 SYGVKD. The CDR3 coding sequence is TGTGCCATCAGTGAGGGGGGGCCCACCTACGAGCAGTACTTC. Amino acid sequence: CAISEGGPTYEQYF.

This clonotype was seen more than once but under ten times. The chain combines TRBV29-1 with TRBJ1-1; D gene ambiguous. Looked up from germline, CDR1 is SQVTM and CDR2 is ANQGSEA. Trimming left V 6 bases short and J 5 bases short, with 16 bases between. This CDR3 is built from 13 residues. The CDR3 is CSVQGGERTEAFF. The CDR3 DNA reads as TGCAGCGTCCAAGGCGGGGAGAGAACTGAAGCTTTCTTT.

The chain has TRBV7-2 and TRBJ2-3, with unresolved D. CDR3 size: 14 residues. V lost 4 bases to trimming and J lost 2 bases, with 10 bases between them. Per germline, CDR1 SGHTA and CDR2 FQGNSA. CDR3 DNA sequence: TGTGCCAGCAGCTCACGTACCTTCACAGATACGCAGTATTTT. Protein sequence: CASSSRTFTDTQYF.

This clonotype was picked up a small number of times. This chain links TRBV6-2 or TRBV6-3 with TRBJ2-1, with D possibly being TRBD2 (6 bases). Between the trimmed V and J ends, which lost 6 bases and 0 bases, there was a span of 15 bases. Germline CDR1 MNHEY, CDR2 SVGEGT. The CDR3 consists of 16 residues. The CDR3 DNA reads as TGTGCCAGCAGGACCCTAGCGACCCACTCCTACAATGAGCAGTTCTTC. Translating gives CASRTLATHSYNEQFF.

V and J are TRBV12-3 or TRBV12-4 and TRBJ1-2; tentatively, D is TRBD1 (6 bases). The CDR3 is made up of 16 amino acids. V was clipped by 6 bases and J by 3 bases, with 20 bases between them. CDR3 protein: CASRLTGSGHHYGYTF. In DNA form, the CDR3 reads TGTGCCAGCAGGCTAACAGGGTCCGGTCATCACTATGGCTACACCTTC.

The V and J genes are TRBV20-1 and TRBJ1-4; weak D call: TRBD1 (6 bases). The germline gives CDR1 DFQATT, CDR2 SNEGSKA (reference sequence). V dropped 5 bases and J dropped 3 bases, with 16 bases sitting between them. The CDR3 length is 15 residues. The CDR3 protein is CSAPRWDTANEKLFF. CDR3 sequence (DNA): TGCAGTGCTCCGCGGTGGGACACCGCTAATGAAAAACTGTTTTTT.

This chain links TRBV7-9 with TRBJ1-4; tentatively, D is TRBD1 (6 bases). Deletions cut 11 bases from V and 8 bases from J, with 12 bases between. Looked up from germline, CDR1 is SEHNR and CDR2 is FQNEAQ (reference sequence). The CDR3 covers 11 residues. CDR3: CAGGRNEKLFF. The CDR3 nucleotides are TGTGCCGGGGGCCGAAACGAAAAACTGTTTTTT.

The table lists this clonotype with a few counts. This chain joins TRBV4-1 and TRBJ1-1; TRBD1 is a possible D gene (5 bases). From germline, CDR1 is MGHRA and CDR2 YSYEKL. The V and J ends lost 1 base and 6 bases respectively, with 9 bases between them. The CDR3 consists of 13 residues. CDR3 amino acids: CASSQVAGPEAFF. CDR3 DNA sequence: TGCGCCAGCAGCCAAGTAGCGGGACCTGAAGCTTTCTTT.

This clonotype was detected only a few times. The chain combines TRBV12-5 with TRBJ2-5; no definite D call. Trimming cost V 8 bases and J 8 bases, with 6 bases left between them. The germline CDR1 and CDR2 sequences are LGHNT and FRNRAP. The CDR3 covers 9 residues. The CDR3 protein is CASTTTQYF. The CDR3 nucleotides read TGTGCTAGTACTACCACCCAGTACTTC.

This clonotype was counted a few times. J is TRBJ2-5 and V is TRBV28; tentatively, D is TRBD1 (5 bases). The ends were cut back, 3 bases at V and 4 bases at J, with 12 bases in the middle. Germline assignment: CDR1 MDHEN and CDR2 SYDVKM. The CDR3 spans 14 residues. As DNA, the CDR3 is TGTGCCAGCAGTTTTTTGACAGTCGGAGAGACCCAGTACTTC. Translating it yields CASSFLTVGETQYF. Full variable domain (missing parts from reference TRBV28 and TRBJ2-5): DVKVTQSSRYLVKRTGEKVFLECVQDMDHENMFWYRQDPGLGLRLIYFSYDVKMKEKGDIPEGYSVSREKKERFSLILESASTNQTSMYLCASSFLTVGETQYFGPGTRLLVL.